Listed below are T cell receptor beta chains from one sample, sequenced in a study of blood T cell repertoires in COVID-19. The method was immunoSEQ multiplex PCR; TCRdb's version includes in-frame clones alone and lacks a portion of them. The table shows fewer than 200,000 clones, with almost 80% occurring only once. Sequencing input: peripheral blood. These receptors all stem from a woman between 70 and 85 years old with acute or convalescent COVID-19. Each CDR3 is given with its conserved first and last residue.

v_gene: TRBV30; j_gene: TRBJ2-4; CDR3aa: CAWSVLDFGGNDIQYF
v_gene: TRBV2; j_gene: TRBJ1-2; CDR3aa: CASSELYRGAYGYTF
v_gene: TRBV4-1; j_gene: TRBJ2-1; CDR3aa: CASSQVGLGDNEQFF
v_gene: TRBV2; j_gene: TRBJ2-7; CDR3aa: CASSRRTGYYEQYF
v_gene: TRBV4-1; j_gene: TRBJ2-3; CDR3aa: CASSHPFGGGKRTDTQYF
v_gene: TRBV29-1; j_gene: TRBJ2-3; CDR3aa: CSVVAHTDTQYF
v_gene: TRBV5-1; j_gene: TRBJ2-5; CDR3aa: CASSYDSTQETQYF
v_gene: TRBV28; j_gene: TRBJ2-2; CDR3aa: CASGLSGSAGELFF
v_gene: TRBV2; j_gene: TRBJ2-5; CDR3aa: CASYPRDRDFETQYF
v_gene: TRBV24-1; j_gene: TRBJ2-5; CDR3aa: CATSDTGAGGETQYF
v_gene: TRBV5-6; j_gene: TRBJ1-2; CDR3aa: CASSLGGQGSEGYTF
v_gene: TRBV23-1; j_gene: TRBJ2-5; CDR3aa: CASSHDIPGTGKDETQYF
v_gene: TRBV27; j_gene: TRBJ1-1; CDR3aa: CASGSRWDSRAFF
v_gene: TRBV7-9; j_gene: TRBJ2-1; CDR3aa: CASSFQTSGYNEQFF
v_gene: TRBV7-8; j_gene: TRBJ1-5; CDR3aa: CASSLVGQGWDQPQHF
v_gene: TRBV5-8; j_gene: TRBJ2-1; CDR3aa: CASSLTGGTYNEQFF
v_gene: TRBV18; j_gene: TRBJ2-7; CDR3aa: CASSPPRGTGYEQYF
v_gene: TRBV21-1; j_gene: TRBJ2-3; CDR3aa: CASSTTDTQYF
v_gene: TRBV14; j_gene: TRBJ2-3; CDR3aa: CASSHRRLAIPDTQYF
v_gene: TRBV9; j_gene: TRBJ2-1; CDR3aa: CASSVLGLENNEQFF
v_gene: TRBV7-9; j_gene: TRBJ2-2; CDR3aa: CASSNRLVAGKLNTGELFF
v_gene: TRBV10-3; j_gene: TRBJ1-5; CDR3aa: CAISEDSSNQPQHF
v_gene: TRBV3-1/TRBV3-2; j_gene: TRBJ2-5; CDR3aa: CASSQLAGGVETQYF
v_gene: TRBV15; j_gene: TRBJ1-2; CDR3aa: CATSRELSGTGYTF
v_gene: TRBV28; j_gene: TRBJ2-7; CDR3aa: CASSRRGYEQYF
v_gene: TRBV6-5; j_gene: TRBJ1-5; CDR3aa: CASSQVAGQPQHF
v_gene: TRBV4-1; j_gene: TRBJ2-2; CDR3aa: CASRFGLAGGNTGELFF
v_gene: TRBV6-6; j_gene: TRBJ1-1; CDR3aa: CASRTTGNTEAFF
v_gene: TRBV5-4; j_gene: TRBJ1-3; CDR3aa: CASSSGPGARNTIYF
v_gene: TRBV18; j_gene: TRBJ1-4; CDR3aa: CASSYADEKLFF
v_gene: TRBV2; j_gene: TRBJ1-2; CDR3aa: CASSGGLNYGYTF
v_gene: TRBV2; j_gene: TRBJ2-7; CDR3aa: CASRRVAGGPYEQYF
v_gene: TRBV5-1; j_gene: TRBJ2-1; CDR3aa: CASSPPTSGVDNEQFF
v_gene: TRBV19; j_gene: TRBJ2-1; CDR3aa: CASSIESGSSYNEQFF
v_gene: TRBV2; j_gene: TRBJ1-2; CDR3aa: CASSGMAHNYGYTF
v_gene: TRBV27; j_gene: TRBJ2-7; CDR3aa: CASSLTGGVYEQYF
v_gene: TRBV29-1; j_gene: TRBJ2-4; CDR3aa: CSVVVASGNIQYF
v_gene: TRBV5-1; j_gene: TRBJ1-1; CDR3aa: CASSQTTGMNTEAFF
v_gene: TRBV11-3; j_gene: TRBJ1-1; CDR3aa: CASSAFRETEAFF
v_gene: TRBV5-1; j_gene: TRBJ2-7; CDR3aa: CASSSTGTGLYEQYF
v_gene: TRBV5-1; j_gene: TRBJ1-1; CDR3aa: CASSLVGGSDRTFF
v_gene: TRBV3-1/TRBV3-2; j_gene: TRBJ1-5; CDR3aa: CASSQDRVQPQHF
v_gene: TRBV11-3; j_gene: TRBJ2-3; CDR3aa: CASSPGLAGITDTQYF
v_gene: TRBV5-1; j_gene: TRBJ2-2; CDR3aa: CASSSRTSGTGELFF
v_gene: TRBV3-1/TRBV3-2; j_gene: TRBJ2-7; CDR3aa: CASSLDTSQYF
v_gene: TRBV19; j_gene: TRBJ2-3; CDR3aa: CASRKQGDHSSTDTQYF
v_gene: TRBV9; j_gene: TRBJ2-5; CDR3aa: CASSVDGEPRETQYF
v_gene: TRBV7-2; j_gene: TRBJ1-1; CDR3aa: CASSLGTRRGGEAFF
v_gene: TRBV30; j_gene: TRBJ1-4; CDR3aa: CSWMGGQTGINEKLFF
v_gene: TRBV4-2; j_gene: TRBJ2-3; CDR3aa: CASSQNEWGGTDTQYF
v_gene: TRBV24-1; j_gene: TRBJ2-5; CDR3aa: CATSDPGQVEETQYF